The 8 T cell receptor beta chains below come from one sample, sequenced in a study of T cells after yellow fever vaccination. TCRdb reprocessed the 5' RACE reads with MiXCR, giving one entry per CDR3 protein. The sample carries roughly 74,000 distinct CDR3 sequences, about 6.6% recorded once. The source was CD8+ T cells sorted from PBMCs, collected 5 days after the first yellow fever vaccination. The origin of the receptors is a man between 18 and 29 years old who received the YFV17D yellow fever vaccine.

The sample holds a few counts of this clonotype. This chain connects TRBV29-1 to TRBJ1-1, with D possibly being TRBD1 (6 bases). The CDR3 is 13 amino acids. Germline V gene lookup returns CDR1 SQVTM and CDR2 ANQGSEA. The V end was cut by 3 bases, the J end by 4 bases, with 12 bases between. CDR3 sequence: CSVEGGAFTEAFF. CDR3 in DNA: TGCAGCGTTGAGGGGGGGGCTTTCACTGAAGCTTTCTTT.

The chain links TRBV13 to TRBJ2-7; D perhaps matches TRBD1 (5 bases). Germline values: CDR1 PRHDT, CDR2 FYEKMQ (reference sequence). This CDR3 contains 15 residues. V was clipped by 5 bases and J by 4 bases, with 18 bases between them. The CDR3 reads CASSVEGQGEYEQYF. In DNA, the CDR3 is TGTGCCAGCAGCGTCGAAGGTCAGGGCGAATACGAGCAGTACTTC.

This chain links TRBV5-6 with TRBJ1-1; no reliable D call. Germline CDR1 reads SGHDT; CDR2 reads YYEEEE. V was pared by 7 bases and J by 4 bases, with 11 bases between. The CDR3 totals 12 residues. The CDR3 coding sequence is TGTGCCAGCTACGCCGGGGTCACTGAAGCTTTCTTT. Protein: CASYAGVTEAFF.

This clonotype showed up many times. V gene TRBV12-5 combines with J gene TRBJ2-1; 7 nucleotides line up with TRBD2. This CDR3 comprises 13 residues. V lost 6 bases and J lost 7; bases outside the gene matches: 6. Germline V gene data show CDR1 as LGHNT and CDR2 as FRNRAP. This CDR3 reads CASGRGSMNEQFF. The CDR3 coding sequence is TGTGCTAGTGGGCGGGGGTCTATGAATGAGCAGTTCTTC.

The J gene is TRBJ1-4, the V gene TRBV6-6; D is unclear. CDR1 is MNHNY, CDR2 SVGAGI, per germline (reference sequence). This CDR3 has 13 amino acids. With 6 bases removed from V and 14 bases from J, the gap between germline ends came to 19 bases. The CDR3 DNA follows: TGTGCCAGCAGACCCGATCTGGGTATGAGGCTGTTTTTT. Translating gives CASRPDLGMRLFF.

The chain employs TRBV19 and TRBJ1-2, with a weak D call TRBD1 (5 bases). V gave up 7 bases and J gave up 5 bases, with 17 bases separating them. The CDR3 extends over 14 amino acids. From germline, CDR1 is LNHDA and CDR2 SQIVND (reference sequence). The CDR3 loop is CASTDPGRFYGYTF. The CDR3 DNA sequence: TGTGCCAGTACGGATCCAGGGCGGTTTTATGGCTACACCTTC. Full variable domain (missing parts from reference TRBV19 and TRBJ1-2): DGGITQSPKYLFRKEGQNVTLSCEQNLNHDAMYWYRQDPGQGLRLIYYSQIVNDFQKGDIAEGYSVSREKKESFPLTVTSAQKNPTAFYLCASTDPGRFYGYTFGSGTRLTVV.

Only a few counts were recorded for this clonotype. The CDR3 bases are TGTGCCAGCAGCTCCCCTCGATCTAGGGGTGCCGGGGAGCTGTTTTTT. This translates into CASSSPRSRGAGELFF. V gene TRBV7-9 combines with J gene TRBJ2-2, with a weak D call TRBD1 (5 bases). CDR1 and CDR2 from the germline V gene are SEHNR and FQNEAQ (reference sequence). Deletions cut 4 bases from V and 6 bases from J, with 18 bases between. The length of the CDR3 is 16 residues.

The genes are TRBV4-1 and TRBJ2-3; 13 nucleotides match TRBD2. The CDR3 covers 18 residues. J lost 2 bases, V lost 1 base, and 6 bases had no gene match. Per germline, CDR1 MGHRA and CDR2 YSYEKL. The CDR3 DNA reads TGCGCCAGCAGCCAAGCCCCGGGACTAGCGGGACACACAGATACGCAGTATTTT. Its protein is CASSQAPGLAGHTDTQYF.